This TCR beta chain was retrieved from a study of HIV-infected patients and healthy controls. About the research overall: CD4 counts in most of the 16 patients increased modestly yet significantly but stayed below normal. All patients had undetectable virus after a further year of therapy, about 70% of the 16 by the second bleed. General study findings and limits: Compared with controls, mean Gini indices were significantly raised in HIV-infected repertoires, possibly indicating oligoclonality.

Follow-up blood was drawn about 14 weeks, roughly three months, after antiretroviral therapy began. The repertoire came from unfractionated whole blood and reflected all unsorted peripheral T cells. This clonotype rates as medium-sized. Its antigen remains unknown. Alpha and beta constant-region primers primed reverse transcription of around 540 ng RNA. Each of the alpha and beta chains got its own library through chain-specific third strand synthesis with indices. TCRdb fed the 5' RACE reads into MiXCR, producing one record per CDR3 protein. The sample has about 10,000 distinct CDR3 sequences; roughly 5.7% are singletons. The CDR3 is 13 residues long. V lost 2 bases and J 1 base, leaving 5 bases between the germline ends. Germline loops: CDR1 LNHDA, CDR2 SQIVND (reference sequence).

This chain connects TRBV19 to TRBJ1-1; no clear D. The TCR originated in an adult with HIV infection. The donor label of this sample is uncertain. Specimen: blood, collected during antiretroviral therapy. The CDR3 nucleotides are TGTGCCAGTAGTATAAGCGCGAACACTGAAGCTTTCTTT. Protein product: CASSISANTEAFF.